These T cell receptor beta chains were read from a single sample in a study of T-cell reconstitution after alpha-beta-depleted transplantation in children. TCRdb re-derived calls from the PCR reads in MiXCR, one entry per CDR3 protein. This repertoire shows 500,000 to 650,000 distinct CDR3 sequences, 9.5% to 12% found once; its top ten account for 14%. Sequences were derived from PBMCs, mostly from graft donor cells, sampled 180 days after TCRalphabeta/CD19-depleted stem cell transplant. These receptors all stem from a female patient aged 2-15 years who had a stem cell transplant for aplastic anemia, so the T cells may come from the graft donor. Each CDR3 is given with its conserved first and last residue. A D gene is named only where the DNA matches it firmly. Size is stated for part of the rows, as once, few or many counts, or as a class when the clone is expanded.

j_call,d_call,v_call,clone_size,cdr3_nt,cdr3_aa
TRBJ2-7,.,TRBV7-2,many,TGTGCCAGCAGCCTAACCACTAGCCCATCCTCCTACGAGCAGTACTTC,CASSLTTSPSSYEQYF
TRBJ2-1,TRBD2,TRBV7-2,.,TGTGCCAGCAGCTTGGGACTACCAAACAATGAGCAGTTCTTC,CASSLGLPNNEQFF
TRBJ1-1,.,TRBV7-9,once,TGTGCCAGCAGCTTAAGACAGAGCATGAACACTGAAGCTTTCTTT,CASSLRQSMNTEAFF
TRBJ2-3,.,TRBV6-1,many,TGTGCCAGCAGGCCTACGACAGGGAGGGCCACAGATACGCAGTATTTT,CASRPTTGRATDTQYF
TRBJ2-7,.,TRBV7-2,.,TGTGCCAGCAGCCCCATGGGGCGGGAATCCTCCTACGAGCAGTACTTC,CASSPMGRESSYEQYF
TRBJ2-7,.,TRBV11-2,many,TGTGCCAGCAGCTTAGATTTCCAGGGACCGGTCTACGAGCAGTACTTC,CASSLDFQGPVYEQYF
TRBJ1-2,TRBD1,TRBV5-1,.,TGCGCCAGCAGCTTTAGACAGGGAAGCGAATCGGGTGGCTACACCTTC,CASSFRQGSESGGYTF
TRBJ1-4,.,TRBV29-1,few,TGCAGCAGTAGCGGGGGCCGGGGTGAAAAACTGTTTTTT,CSSSGGRGEKLFF
TRBJ2-5,TRBD1,TRBV4-3,few,TGCGCCAGCAGCCGACAGGGCGATATGGAGACCCAGTACTTC,CASSRQGDMETQYF
TRBJ1-1,TRBD1,TRBV12-3/TRBV12-4,few,TGTGCCAGCAGTTTAGGGACAGGGGGTTTCACTGAAGCTTTCTTT,CASSLGTGGFTEAFF
TRBJ2-1,.,TRBV7-9,.,TGTGCCAGCAGCTTAGCCGCAGAAAATGAGCAGTTCTTC,CASSLAAENEQFF
TRBJ1-3,TRBD1,TRBV9,.,TGTGCCAGCAGCGGAAACAGGGGCTCGACTGGAAACACCATATATTTT,CASSGNRGSTGNTIYF
TRBJ2-3,TRBD1,TRBV5-1,.,TGCGCCAGCAGGACAGGGACAGATACGCAGTATTTT,CASRTGTDTQYF
TRBJ1-1,TRBD1,TRBV18,.,TGTGCCAGCTCACGAAGAGGACAGGGCCCGGACAACACTGAAGCTTTCTTT,CASSRRGQGPDNTEAFF
TRBJ2-3,.,TRBV7-9,.,TGTGCCAGCAGCTTCGAGGGGCTCAGGGGTACGCAGTATTTT,CASSFEGLRGTQYF
TRBJ2-3,TRBD2,TRBV28,.,TGTGCCAGCAGTTTAGAAACTAGCGGGAGAAGGTCAGATACGCAGTATTTT,CASSLETSGRRSDTQYF
TRBJ1-4,.,TRBV21-1,few,TGTGCCAGCAGCGCTACGGGGGGACAGGGTGGCGAAAAACTGTTTTTT,CASSATGGQGGEKLFF
TRBJ1-2,.,TRBV15,many,TGTGCCACCAGCAGAGATCGGGGGGATGGCTACACCTTC,CATSRDRGDGYTF
TRBJ2-2,TRBD2,TRBV28,.,TGTGCCAGCAGTTTGGGTAAACTAGCGAGGAACACCGGGGAGCTGTTTTTT,CASSLGKLARNTGELFF
TRBJ2-2,.,TRBV7-9,many,TGTGCCAGCAGCTTGGAGCTGAACACCGGGGAGCTGTTTTTT,CASSLELNTGELFF
TRBJ1-1,.,TRBV12-3/TRBV12-4,.,TGTGCCAGCAGGCTGAATTACATACATTATTCGGACCGAGACACTGAAGCTTTCTTT,CASRLNYIHYSDRDTEAFF
TRBJ2-3,.,TRBV28,.,TGTGCCAGCAGTTTAAGGTGGACGGGCCGCACAGATACGCAGTATTTT,CASSLRWTGRTDTQYF
TRBJ1-1,TRBD1,TRBV6-5,few,TGTGCCAGCAGTTACTCTTTGGTCAGGGGGTCGGCCACTGAAGCTTTCTTT,CASSYSLVRGSATEAFF
TRBJ2-2,.,TRBV6-2/TRBV6-3,few,TGTGCCAGCAGTTACTTACCCAGGAGCACGAACACCGGGGAGCTGTTTTTT,CASSYLPRSTNTGELFF
TRBJ1-5,TRBD1,TRBV20-1,many,TGCAGTGCCCGCCCGGACAGGGTGTCCAATCAGCCCCAGCATTTT,CSARPDRVSNQPQHF
TRBJ2-1,.,TRBV3-1,.,TGTGCCAGCAGTCCAGCTGCCTACAATGAGCAGTTCTTC,CASSPAAYNEQFF
TRBJ1-1,.,TRBV5-1,.,TGCGCCAGCAGCTTGGACAGTCGACAAAGGATTACTGAAGCTTTCTTT,CASSLDSRQRITEAFF
TRBJ2-7,TRBD2,TRBV29-1,.,TGCAGCGTTGCGCCTAGCGGGACTTACGAGCAGTACTTC,CSVAPSGTYEQYF
TRBJ2-1,TRBD2,TRBV14,.,TGTGCCAGCAGCATAGACCTAGCGCGGGGGGCCTACAATGAGCAGTTCTTC,CASSIDLARGAYNEQFF
TRBJ1-1,.,TRBV15,few,TGTGCCACCAGCAGAGTAATCAACACTGAAGCTTTCTTT,CATSRVINTEAFF
TRBJ1-1,.,TRBV12-3/TRBV12-4,many,TGTGCCAGCAGTTATTTGCAGTTGAACACTGAAGCTTTCTTT,CASSYLQLNTEAFF
TRBJ2-6,.,TRBV18,few,TGTGCCAGCTCACCGCTGGGGGACGTCCTGACTTTC,CASSPLGDVLTF
TRBJ1-2,.,TRBV12-3/TRBV12-4,.,TGTGCCAGCAGTTTAGCGATCCAGGGGAACTATGGCTACACCTTC,CASSLAIQGNYGYTF
TRBJ2-7,TRBD2,TRBV5-1,.,TGCGCCAGCAGCTTATCTAGCGGTCCCTCACTGGAGCAGTACTTC,CASSLSSGPSLEQYF
TRBJ2-5,.,TRBV18,.,TGTGCCAGCTCACCACCGTGGCAAGAGACCCAGTACTTC,CASSPPWQETQYF
TRBJ2-2,.,TRBV20-1,.,TGCAGTGCTAGAAGGGCGGTAGTGGGCGGGGAGCTGTTTTTT,CSARRAVVGGELFF
TRBJ2-1,.,TRBV6-5,few,TGTGCCAGCAGTCACGGAGGGGATGAGCAGTTCTTC,CASSHGGDEQFF
TRBJ2-2,.,TRBV12-3/TRBV12-4,.,TGTGCCAGCAGATTTCTTGGGGAGCTGTTTTTT,CASRFLGELFF
TRBJ2-1,.,TRBV11-2,.,TGTGCCAGCAGCCCAGGGGGAGTTTTGCGGGATTCGACCAATGAGCAGTTCTTC,CASSPGGVLRDSTNEQFF
TRBJ2-1,TRBD2,TRBV11-1,.,TGTGCCAGCAGCAAAGTGCTAGCGGGAGCCAATGAGCAGTTCTTC,CASSKVLAGANEQFF
TRBJ1-2,TRBD1,TRBV29-1,many,TGCAGCGTTGAAGTGTTACAGGGGGCGCCTGGCTACACCTTC,CSVEVLQGAPGYTF
TRBJ2-5,.,TRBV5-1,few,TGCGCCAGCAGCTTGGCCGGCGGGAAACAAGAGACCCAGTACTTC,CASSLAGGKQETQYF
TRBJ2-2,TRBD2,TRBV5-1,many,TGCGCCAGCAAAGCGGGGGTCCACACCGGGGAGCTGTTTTTT,CASKAGVHTGELFF
TRBJ2-2,.,TRBV20-1,.,TGCAGTGCTAGGCGGTCCACCGGGGAGCTGTTTTTT,CSARRSTGELFF